This T cell receptor beta chain was found in a study of CD4+ T cells in melanoma. Findings and caveats of the study: CD8+ T cell, macrophage and B cell function reportedly correlated with neoantigen-specific CD4+ T cells. Reportedly, melanoma neoantigen-specific CD4+ T cells showed varied differentiation states.

Only in-frame clones appear in the TCRdb table, and some are missing; sequencing was by immunoSEQ multiplex PCR. This table holds about 15,000 clones, over 70% found once. Concerning this clone itself: The target antigen is unknown.

CDR1 SGHDT and CDR2 YYEEEE come from the germline V gene. Trimming pared 1 base from V and 6 bases from J, leaving 22 bases between. This CDR3 has 17 amino acids. The sequenced sample was cells from a culture (not recorded whether cultured in vitro). This sequence originates from a human donor with melanoma. The chain uses TRBV5-6 and TRBJ2-5; TRBD2 is a possible D gene (7 bases). Here the CDR3 reads CASSLWGRSAGVQTQYF. For the CDR3, the DNA is TGTGCCAGCAGCTTGTGGGGGCGCTCCGCGGGGGTCCAGACCCAGTACTTC.